This TCR beta chain comes out of a study of shared clonotypes between healthy human individuals (dated by TCRdb to 2019 to 2021). Study-level background: The cohort included three men and a couple of women between 18 and 49 years of age. To increase sequencing depth and limit assay-specific biases, different laboratories used diverse techniques to prepare libraries and sequence TCR repertoires. The study deeply sequenced blood TCR repertoires of about 5 healthy adults to estimate repertoire size and the extent of clonotype sharing between individuals. Between about 0.9 and 9 billion PBMCs per donor were obtained by leukapheresis. For each donor, CD4 naive and CD4 memory were each run on three plates, CD8 naive on two plates, and CD8 memory on one plate. Broader findings and caveats from the paper: Across a handful of donors, approximately 5% of naive CD4, roughly 3.3% of naive CD8, under 2.5% of memory CD4, and 0.4% of memory CD8 clonotypes were shared. Compared with non-shared clonotypes, clonotypes shared by all four sorted-subset donors had higher generation probabilities. The small number of donors limited the genetic and exposure-history diversity represented. Pairwise subsampling led to the expectation that sequencing depth would affect the degree of clonotype sharing among donors. Incomplete sequencing was indicated by rarefaction of sorted-subset datasets, despite the large sequencing depth. Sampling was restricted to blood, and TCR repertoires in tissues likely differ from the TCR repertoires found in blood. Larger estimated clonotype richness was generally found for naive subsets than for memory subsets.

V drops 7 bases and J drops 6 bases, leaving 3 bases in between. In the germline V gene (reference sequence), CDR1 corresponds to WNHNN and CDR2 to SYGVQD. Reading from cysteine to phenylalanine, the CDR3 counts 9 amino acids. The entry retains the CDR3 DNA only, 27 bases that are in frame from base 1. Of note for this clone: It lacks a known antigen. Qualities for individual bases were not recorded, and no much larger clone is one base off.

The donors were healthy, HIV-negative adults with no recently reported acute infections or vaccinations. All donors were Caucasian adults living in Nashville, Tennessee, USA. CD4+ T cells were enriched by magnetic negative selection; naive cells were then positively selected on CD45RA, and the negative fraction formed the memory subset. After blood collection by leukapheresis, PBMCs were isolated using Ficoll-Histopaque density gradient centrifugation and then cryopreserved in the vapor phase of liquid nitrogen. Analytical flow cytometry was used to check the purity and quantity of every magnetically sorted T cell population. From each sorted fraction, genomic DNA was isolated and quantified by UV absorbance on a Nanodrop 2000c. Using the deep immunoSEQ assay, TCR CDR3 regions were amplified from genomic DNA by multiplex PCR. Genomic DNA extracted from each cell subset was distributed evenly over all wells of several immunoSEQ 96-well plates, and each plate served as one replicate. For sorted subsets, approximately 0.2 ug of genomic DNA, equivalent to some 30,000 T cell genomes, went into each replicate PCR. Purified libraries were measured with a Qubit 3.0 fluorometer, size-checked on a Bioanalyzer 2100, and measured again with the KAPA Library Quantification kit. Every immunoSEQ 96-well plate was sequenced on a separate single-read 150-cycle Illumina NextSeq 550 flow cell. The paper's data handling went like this. Because the immunoSEQ output included only junctional sequences and no quality scores, the filtering could not be the same as the filtering used for full-length reads. Sequences were annotated with PyIR, a Python wrapper for IgBLAST v1.9, and V/J genes and CDR3 were assigned using IMGT germline references. Reads were removed for weak V/J assignments (E-value above 1e-6), missing CDR3, stop codons, out-of-frame junctions, or ambiguous translated residues. V3J clonotypes were defined by identical inferred V gene, J gene, and CDR3 amino acid sequence. To compute the percentage overlap between repertoires, the number of shared unique clonotypes was divided by the size of the smaller repertoire. RTK rarefaction, the Chao1 estimator, and Recon v2.1 estimates of unobserved clonotypes were used to assess repertoire richness. For all TCRbeta clonotypes obtained by the gDNA method from a handful of donors, generation probabilities were computed with OLGA. Not all clones reach the TCRdb copy of this immuneACCESS table, which keeps in-frame sequences only. Checked studies attribute under half of the gap to unresolved V genes and leave the rest unexplained. That table supplies the V and J calls and clone size; D and trimming were determined from the DNA. In all, the sample holds about 530,000 clones, and 95% to 97% of those were seen once. The ten largest clonotypes hold approximately 0.06% of the sample.

The chain links TRBV10-1 with TRBJ1-1; no D segment can be confidently identified. Sequencing was done on a sample of naive CD4+ T cells sorted from blood. The cell subset or site label of this sample denotes: CD45RA+ positively selected. This TCR came from a woman between 25 and 40 years old in good health. The DNA sequence follows: TGCGCCAGCATTCCTGAAGCTTTCTTT. Its translation reads: CASIPEAFF.